The next 31 T cell receptor beta chains were all read from a single sample in a study of blood T cell repertoires in COVID-19. Using immunoSEQ multiplex PCR, the repertoire was profiled, and TCRdb retains in-frame clones only, with some absent. The sample has 50,000 to 55,000 clones, 70% to 85% seen once. Material for sequencing was peripheral blood. These TCRs come from a man at least 80 years old with COVID-19, enrolled during active disease.

This sequence joins TRBV5-1 and TRBJ2-1; D is possibly TRBD1 (6 bases). Trimming took 2 bases from V and 6 from J, leaving 18 bases between them. The germline CDR1 and CDR2 sequences are SGHRS and YFSETQ. CDR3 length: 16 amino acids. The CDR3 nucleotides are TGCGCCAGCAGCTTTGGATCAGGGGCGCAGGGCAATGAGCAGTTCTTC. Translating gives CASSFGSGAQGNEQFF.

The chain joins TRBV5-1 to TRBJ2-5, with a weak D call TRBD1 (5 bases). Trimming cost V 0 bases and J 7 bases, with 16 bases left between them. CDR3 size: 15 residues. In germline, CDR1 is SGHRS, CDR2 YFSETQ. In DNA, the CDR3 is TGCGCCAGCAGCTTGGCAGGGCAGGCATCAGGGACCCAGTACTTC. Translation: CASSLAGQASGTQYF.

V usage is TRBV19 and J usage is TRBJ2-2, with D unresolved. The germline V gene encodes CDR1 LNHDA and CDR2 SQIVND (reference sequence). The CDR3 sequence is 12 residues long. With 7 bases removed from V and 8 bases from J, the gap between germline ends came to 11 bases. The CDR3 loop reads CASTHKTGELFF. As DNA, the CDR3 is TGTGCCAGTACCCACAAAACGGGGGAGCTGTTTTTT.

V usage is TRBV6-5 and J usage is TRBJ2-3, with 9 bases matching TRBD1. This CDR3 contains 15 residues. Germline CDR1 MNHEY, CDR2 SVGAGI. V shed 6 bases, J shed 1 base, and the junction held 5 bases outside the gene matches. CDR3 protein: CASRRQGVGTDTQYF. CDR3 bases: TGTGCCAGCAGGCGACAGGGGGTGGGCACAGATACGCAGTATTTT.

The chain is built from TRBV5-4 and TRBJ1-2; 7 nucleotides align to TRBD1. V dropped 0 bases and J dropped 1; count of bases not matched to a gene: 3. Germline CDR1 reads SGHNT; CDR2 reads YYREEE (reference sequence). The CDR3 is 15 residues long. CDR3 DNA: TGTGCCAGCAGCTTGGACAGGGGTAATAACTATGGCTACACCTTC. This gives the protein CASSLDRGNNYGYTF.

The table lists this clone with a count of one. The chain carries TRBV6-2 or TRBV6-3 and TRBJ1-5, with 7 bases that match TRBD1. V shed 4 bases and J 4 bases; nucleotides not matched to a gene: 7. Germline values: CDR1 MNHEY, CDR2 SVGEGT. The CDR3 runs 15 residues. CDR3 coding DNA: TGTGCCAGCAGTTCAATCCGGGACAGAAATCAGCCCCAGCATTTT. Residues: CASSSIRDRNQPQHF.

This chain connects TRBV5-1 to TRBJ2-3, with a possible D match to TRBD2 (5 bases). Trimming took 2 bases from V and 13 from J, leaving 23 bases between them. CDR3 length: 15 residues. Per germline, CDR1 SGHRS and CDR2 YFSETQ. Written as DNA, the CDR3 is TGCGCCAGCAGCTTTGAGGGCGGAACAGAAGGGCTGAAGTATTTT. It translates to CASSFEGGTEGLKYF.

This clone was counted a single time. The gene calls are TRBV5-6 and TRBJ1-5, with 11 bases identical to TRBD1. The CDR3 loop spans 18 amino acids. V gave up 4 bases and J gave up 0 bases; unmatched junction bases: 9. The germline CDR1 and CDR2 sequences are SGHDT and YYEEEE. Written as DNA, the CDR3 is TGTGCCAGCAGCATCCGGGACAGGGGGGCGAATAGCAATCAGCCCCAGCATTTT. This gives the protein CASSIRDRGANSNQPQHF. Using reference TRBV5-6 and TRBJ1-5 for the parts outside the CDR3, the full variable domain is DAGVTQSPTHLIKTRGQQVTLRCSPKSGHDTVSWYQQALGQGPQFIFQYYEEEERQRGNFPDRFSGHQFPNYSSELNVNALLLGDSALYLCASSIRDRGANSNQPQHFGDGTRLSIL.

There are many counts of this clone. The chain links TRBV27 to TRBJ2-2; TRBD2 matches 7 bases. This CDR3 is built from 17 residues. Germline V CDR1 and CDR2: MNHEY, SMNVEV (reference sequence). Trimming cost V 5 bases and J 3 bases; bases outside gene matches: 12. The DNA for the CDR3 is TGTGCCAGCAGTCTTACCGGCCATGGACTAGACACCGGGGAGCTGTTTTTT. Translation gives CASSLTGHGLDTGELFF.

The J gene is TRBJ1-2, the V gene TRBV2; 8 positions match TRBD1. The CDR3 is 13 residues long. Germline CDR1 and CDR2: SNHLY and FYNNEI. J lost 4 bases, V lost 6 bases, and 4 bases had no gene match. Here the CDR3 DNA reads TGTGCCAGCAGAGGCGGACAGGGCTATGGCTACACCTTC. Translated: CASRGGQGYGYTF.

The rearrangement links TRBV6-6 to TRBJ2-6; perhaps TRBD1 as D (5 bases). V lost 6 bases and J 0 bases, leaving 24 bases between the germline ends. In germline, CDR1 is MNHNY, CDR2 SVGAGI (reference sequence). This CDR3 spans 20 amino acids. DNA for the CDR3: TGTGCCAGCAGCACCCTCAGTCTCAGGGTTTTTCGCTCTGGGGCCAACGTCCTGACTTTC. Encoded protein: CASSTLSLRVFRSGANVLTF.

This chain uses TRBV5-4 with TRBJ1-2, with TRBD1 identical over 8 bases. V was clipped by 1 base and J by 7 bases; unmatched bases: 12. There are 16 residues in the CDR3. The germline V gene encodes CDR1 SGHNT and CDR2 YYREEE (reference sequence). The CDR3 loop is CASSLTFGQGGFGYTF. CDR3 DNA: TGTGCCAGCAGCTTGACCTTCGGACAGGGAGGCTTTGGCTACACCTTC.

The chain is built from TRBV3-1 (or the pseudogene TRBV3-2) and TRBJ2-7; 8 bases fit TRBD1. Trimming took 7 bases from V and 2 from J; bases not matched to a gene: 7. The germline CDR1 and CDR2 sequences are LGHDT and YNNKEL (reference sequence). CDR3 size: 14 residues. The CDR3 DNA sequence: TGTGCCAGCACCAATAACAGGGGGACCTACGAGCAGTACTTC. This codes for CASTNNRGTYEQYF.

The CDR3 reads CASSYSFGSGWETQYF. The CDR3 DNA sequence: TGTGCCAGCAGTTACTCGTTCGGGTCGGGGTGGGAGACCCAGTACTTC. The chain uses TRBV6-5 and TRBJ2-5, with D perhaps matching TRBD2 (5 bases). Looked up from germline, CDR1 is MNHEY and CDR2 is SVGAGI. The CDR3 contains 16 residues. Trimming left V 0 bases short and J 5 bases short, with 16 bases between.

This chain connects TRBV29-1 to TRBJ1-4, with 8 bases aligning to TRBD1. The CDR3 consists of 15 residues. CDR1 and CDR2 (germline): SQVTM, ANQGSEA. Unmatched junction bases numbered 10, after V lost 3 bases and J lost 7 bases. The CDR3 region is CSVDDRGQDTEKLFF. CDR3 in DNA: TGCAGCGTTGATGATAGGGGACAGGATACTGAAAAACTGTTTTTT.

CDR3 sequence (DNA): TGTGCCAGCAGCTTGTACAGGGTTCACACCTTC. Translated: CASSLYRVHTF. The chain has TRBV7-2 and TRBJ1-2; possibly TRBD1 for D (6 bases). Germline V gene data show CDR1 as SGHTA and CDR2 as FQGNSA. This CDR3 comprises 11 residues. Trimming pared 3 bases from V and 12 bases from J, leaving 11 bases between.

The chain links TRBV7-8 to TRBJ2-5, with 12 bases aligning to TRBD2. The germline gives CDR1 SGHVS, CDR2 FQNEAQ. The J segment lost 2 bases and the V segment lost 5 bases, leaving 12 bases of the junction unmatched. This CDR3 has 18 residues. Here the CDR3 DNA reads TGTGCCAGCAGCACCGTCCTCCTCGGACTAGCGGGACAAGAGACCCAGTACTTC. Its protein product is CASSTVLLGLAGQETQYF.

This chain uses TRBV10-1 with TRBJ1-6, with D perhaps matching TRBD1 (5 bases). The V gene's germline CDR1 is WNHNN and CDR2 SYGVQD (reference sequence). The CDR3 is made up of 13 amino acids. V lost 8 bases, J lost 5 bases, and 10 bases lay in between. The DNA for the CDR3 is TGCGCCAGCCGCGACAGACATAATTCACCCCTCCACTTT. Amino acid sequence: CASRDRHNSPLHF.

The chain joins TRBV5-4 to TRBJ1-2, with a possible D match to TRBD1 (6 bases). The CDR3 sequence is 12 residues long. V dropped 4 bases and J dropped 4 bases, with 8 bases sitting between them. In germline, CDR1 is SGHNT, CDR2 YYREEE (reference sequence). CDR3 coding DNA: TGTGCCAGCAGCAGGGACACCTATGGCTACACCTTC. This codes for CASSRDTYGYTF.

The V call is TRBV18, the J call TRBJ2-1, with 9 bases fitting TRBD1. Trimming at V came to 7 bases and at J to 6 bases, leaving 10 bases not matched to a gene. CDR1 is KGHSH, CDR2 LQKENI, per germline. This CDR3 comprises 15 residues. The DNA for the CDR3 is TGTGCCAGCTATCGTCGACAGGGGGGTGGCAATGAGCAGTTCTTC. Translating it yields CASYRRQGGGNEQFF.

The chain joins TRBV7-8 to TRBJ1-2; D is ambiguous. The CDR3 length is 12 residues. The V end was cut by 3 bases, the J end by 5 bases, with 7 bases between. Per the germline V gene, CDR1 is SGHVS and CDR2 is FQNEAQ. In DNA, the CDR3 is TGTGCCAGCAGCTTGAGCGGATATGGCTACACCTTC. Its translation: CASSLSGYGYTF.

The V gene is TRBV28, the J gene TRBJ1-4, with no clear D. The CDR3 runs to 14 residues. Germline loops: CDR1 MDHEN, CDR2 SYDVKM. V was trimmed by 2 bases and J by 4 bases, leaving 8 bases between them. CDR3 sequence: CASSLGGINEKLFF. CDR3 nucleotide sequence: TGTGCCAGCAGTTTAGGAGGGATTAATGAAAAACTGTTTTTT.

This sequence joins TRBV27 and TRBJ1-2; tentatively, D is TRBD1 (6 bases). V lost 5 bases and J 5 bases, leaving 18 bases between the germline ends. CDR3 size: 15 residues. The germline gives CDR1 MNHEY, CDR2 SMNVEV (reference sequence). CDR3 nucleotides: TGTGCCAGCAGTCGGAGACAGGCTACGAGGTATGGCTACACCTTC. It specifies CASSRRQATRYGYTF.

The chain couples TRBV25-1 to TRBJ2-5; D gene unclear. V gave up 4 bases and J gave up 5 bases, with 11 bases separating them. CDR1 and CDR2 from the germline V gene are MGHDK and SYGVNS. The CDR3 runs 13 residues. The DNA of the CDR3 is TGTGCCAGCAGTGTAGCCCGAGCGGAGACCCAGTACTTC. This gives the protein CASSVARAETQYF.

The chain carries TRBV27 and TRBJ2-1; D is possibly TRBD1 (5 bases). V lost 5 bases and J lost 3, with 17 bases in between. The CDR3 has 16 residues. Germline CDR1 is MNHEY and CDR2 is SMNVEV (reference sequence). CDR3 nucleotides: TGTGCCAGCAGTCCGCAGACGTGGGGCATCTACAATGAGCAGTTCTTC. It is translated as CASSPQTWGIYNEQFF.

The rearrangement joins TRBV5-6 to TRBJ2-7; D ambiguous. Trimming stripped 4 bases from V and 6 bases from J, with 14 bases between. Looked up from germline, CDR1 is SGHDT and CDR2 is YYEEEE. The CDR3 length is 13 residues. CDR3 residues: CASSRFVSGEQYV. The CDR3 DNA reads as TGTGCCAGCAGCCGATTTGTATCGGGCGAGCAGTACGTC.

V and J are TRBV10-1 and TRBJ2-5, with TRBD2 matching over 13 bases. The V segment lost 4 bases and the J segment 0 bases; nucleotides outside the gene matches: 2. The CDR3 has 16 residues. In germline, CDR1 is WNHNN, CDR2 SYGVQD (reference sequence). CDR3 DNA sequence: TGCGCCAGCAGTGCCGGGACTAGCGGGAACCAAGAGACCCAGTACTTC. Its translation: CASSAGTSGNQETQYF.

The chain employs TRBV19 and TRBJ1-5, with unresolved D. V was clipped by 5 bases and J by 4 bases, with 12 bases between them. Germline CDR1 reads LNHDA; CDR2 reads SQIVND (reference sequence). The CDR3 is made up of 14 amino acids. CDR3 in amino acids: CASSRASLNQPQHF. CDR3 sequence (DNA): TGTGCCAGTAGTCGTGCATCTCTAAATCAGCCCCAGCATTTT.

J is TRBJ1-3 and V is TRBV7-8, with D perhaps matching TRBD1 (6 bases). The CDR3 is 15 amino acids. Germline V gene lookup returns CDR1 SGHVS and CDR2 FQNEAQ. Trimming cost V 1 base and J 3 bases, with 10 bases left between them. CDR3 nucleotides: TGTGCCAGCAGCTTAGTTTCCAGGGGTGGAAACACCATATATTTT. Protein sequence: CASSLVSRGGNTIYF.

The V and J genes are TRBV2 and TRBJ2-5, with 8 bases aligning to TRBD1. The length of the CDR3 is 14 residues. V trimming: 5 bases; J trimming: 3 bases; junction bases outside the gene matches: 5. Germline V gene sequence: CDR1 SNHLY, CDR2 FYNNEI. CDR3 DNA: TGTGCCAGCAGTATTGACAGGGGAAAAGAGACCCAGTACTTC. Its protein product is CASSIDRGKETQYF.

The genes are TRBV10-3 and TRBJ2-7; tentatively, D is TRBD2 (7 bases). Trimming pared 4 bases from V and 5 bases from J, leaving 18 bases between. CDR1 is ENHRY and CDR2 is SYGVKD in the germline V gene. The CDR3 spans 15 residues. CDR3 nucleotide sequence: TGTGCCATCAGTGCGACCGGGACTAAGGGGGACGAGCAGTACTTC. Translation gives CAISATGTKGDEQYF.